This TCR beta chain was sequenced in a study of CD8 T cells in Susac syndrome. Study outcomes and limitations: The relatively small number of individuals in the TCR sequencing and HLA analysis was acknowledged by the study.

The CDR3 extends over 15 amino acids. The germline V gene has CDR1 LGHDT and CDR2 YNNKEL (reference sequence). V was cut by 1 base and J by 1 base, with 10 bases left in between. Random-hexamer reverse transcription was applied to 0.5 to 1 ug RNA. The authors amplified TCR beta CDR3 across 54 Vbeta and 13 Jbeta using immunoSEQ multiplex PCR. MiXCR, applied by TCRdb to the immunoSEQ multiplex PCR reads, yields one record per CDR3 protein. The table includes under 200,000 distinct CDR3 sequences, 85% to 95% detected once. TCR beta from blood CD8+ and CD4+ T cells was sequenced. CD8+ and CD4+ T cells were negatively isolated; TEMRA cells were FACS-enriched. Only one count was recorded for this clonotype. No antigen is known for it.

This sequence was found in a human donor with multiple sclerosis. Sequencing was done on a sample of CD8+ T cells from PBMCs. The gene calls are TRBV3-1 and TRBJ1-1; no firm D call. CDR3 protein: CASSQVGQKNTEAFF. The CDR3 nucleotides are TGTGCCAGCAGCCAAGTTGGGCAGAAGAACACTGAAGCTTTCTTT.